The T cell receptor beta chain under discussion was sequenced for a study of vaccination and CD4 T cells after COVID-19. On the study more broadly: The convalescents included six males and four females, and among them two were Hispanic while seven were Caucasian.

Specified treatment: roughly 10-day PBMC culture with coronavirus spike peptide pools or control peptides (ViraFEST assay). According to the study, CD4+ T cells from the unexposed donor were gathered ahead of the COVID-19 pandemic (2011-2018). Comment on this clonotype: Its antigen remains unknown.

The Oncomine TCR Beta short-read assay was applied to DNA of cultured CD4+ T cells. Genomic DNA was extracted from cultured CD4+ T cells. From the PCR reads, TCRdb called clonotypes with MiXCR, one entry per CDR3 protein. The sample consists of 7,000 to 9,000 distinct CDR3 sequences, 30% to 40% of them appearing once. This CDR3 comprises 14 residues. Germline V CDR1 and CDR2: DFQATT, SNEGSKA (reference sequence). Trimming removed 5 bases at V and 7 bases at J, with 18 bases between. The sequenced sample consisted of CD4+ T cells from blood, cultured in vitro. This receptor was taken from a human donor in good health. The gene calls are TRBV20-1 and TRBJ1-5; TRBD1 might be the D (6 bases). The CDR3 loop is CSAPGGQSRQPQHF. CDR3 DNA sequence: TGCAGTGCTCCGGGGGGGCAGAGTAGACAGCCCCAGCATTTT.